This TCR beta chain came from a study of blood T cell repertoires in COVID-19. Germline CDR1 is SSHAT and CDR2 is FNYEAQ (reference sequence). This CDR3 is 14 amino acids long. This clone was picked up one time. Germline and junction disagree at one end, which may indicate a read error. TCRdb's table, derived via immunoSEQ multiplex PCR, lists solely in-frame clones and lacks some. Here the sample spans around 200,000 clones, 83% being singletons. The sequence was obtained from a woman aged 40 to 49 with active or convalescent COVID-19. Input material: peripheral blood. J is TRBJ1-3 and V is TRBV7-7; a possible D gene is TRBD1 (6 bases). The CDR3 region has the DNA TGTGCTAGCAGTTCCGGGACATCTGGAAACACCATATATTTT. As protein: CASSSGTSGNTIYF.